This TCR beta chain comes out of a study of blood T cell repertoires in COVID-19. Study details: Sources were T cells, B-cell-depleted T cells, or PBMCs; the material itself was cDNA or gDNA.

Some clones are missing from TCRdb's copy, which holds only in-frame ones; the method was immunoSEQ multiplex PCR. The sample includes hundreds of thousands of clones, 83% of them seen just once. Only one count was recorded for this clone. The length of the CDR3 is 14 residues. Looked up from germline, CDR1 is DFQATT and CDR2 is SNEGSKA (reference sequence). V shed 3 bases and J 3 bases; nucleotides not matched to a gene: 3. Specimen: peripheral blood. The genes are TRBV20-1 and TRBJ2-3, with TRBD1 matching over 10 bases. The source of this sequence is a woman in her fifties or sixties who had recovered from COVID-19. The CDR3 region has the DNA TGCAGTGCTAGTGACAGGGGGCGGACAGATACGCAGTATTTT. This codes for CSASDRGRTDTQYF.